The sequence of this T cell receptor beta chain was determined in a study of neurological immune-mediated disorders. This clonotype has at least ten counts. CDR1 and CDR2 (germline): SGHVS, FQNEAQ. V gave up 7 bases and J gave up 5 bases; unmatched junction bases: 7. The CDR3 consists of 13 residues. Each CDR3 protein gets one entry after TCRdb re-called the 5' RACE reads with MiXCR. Found here are 90,000 to 150,000 distinct CDR3 sequences, roughly 3.4% of them singletons; the top ten hold 1% to 1.5%. The gene calls are TRBV7-8 and TRBJ1-1; 7 bases map to TRBD1. The sample comprised PBMCs. This sequence was found in a woman in her 30s with multiple sclerosis. CDR3 in amino acids: CASIDREGTEAFF. In nucleotides, the CDR3 is TGTGCCAGCATCGACAGGGAGGGTACTGAAGCTTTCTTT.